The TCR beta chain described here comes from a study of sequential checkpoint blockade in melanoma. Study-level information: First-line arms were nivolumab then ipilimumab, or the reverse, randomized 1:1. Each arm's sequence ended with maintenance nivolumab.

Specified treatment: randomized to nivolumab then ipilimumab (arm A) or the reverse (arm B). None of the patients previously received DNA-damaging chemotherapy. Live CD3+CD8+ CD19− CD56− cells were sorted from PBMCs. The data were produced by immunoSEQ multiplex PCR, yet TCRdb's version contains in-frame clones alone and is incomplete. The sample includes 6,500 to 8,500 clones, around 60% of them seen just once. The CDR3 covers 11 residues. Germline CDR1 and CDR2: LNHDA and SQIVND (reference sequence). The V and J ends lost 5 bases and 1 base respectively, with 3 bases between them. This chain connects TRBV19 to TRBJ2-7, with no clear D. This specimen was CD8+ T cells sorted from blood (inferred from file names), taken from a patient given nivolumab and ipilimumab in sequence. The receptor's source is a human donor with melanoma. The CDR3 DNA follows: TGTGCCAGTAGTCAATCCTACGAGCAGTACTTC. Its protein product is CASSQSYEQYF.